What follows describes a single T cell receptor beta chain. This receptor's antigen is unknown. The record has no base qualities; no much larger clone is one base away. The germline V gene supplies CDR1 ENHRY and CDR2 SYGVKD. Its CDR3 holds 15 amino acids, cysteine through phenylalanine. The retained sequence is limited to the CDR3, 45 bases, with the frame set at the first base. V lost 11 bases and J lost 2 bases, and the count of bases not matched to a germline gene is 8. Each collaborating institution followed its own protocols to collect whole blood in K2EDTA tubes. For TCRbeta analysis, collaborator samples were shipped as frozen whole blood, as isolated PBMCs, or as DNA extracted from either sample type. The data derive from a study of blood T cell repertoires in COVID-19 (dated by TCRdb to the early 2020s). Notes on the research overall: The collaborator samples originated in the United States, Italy and Spain and spanned the acute and convalescent phases of COVID-19. Where available, HLA class I and class II types were obtained from metadata supplied by the sample provider rather than from assay-based typing. The material from the prospective study consisted of cDNA or gDNA derived from T cells, B-cell-depleted T cells, or PBMCs. The repertoires were released in a freely available public database meant as a resource for research on the immune response to SARS-CoV-2. Subjects who had been exposed to COVID-19, were actively infected with it, or had recovered from it provided the deeply sampled blood TCRbeta repertoires that made up the dataset. The samples were drawn from the first 160 participants of the ongoing ImmuneRACE study and from 1,200 or so subjects provided by 6 global collaborators. The sample metadata nearly always contained a de-identified subject ID, COVID-19 status, age in years and sex.

TCRbeta CDR3 regions were amplified from genomic DNA by means of the immunoSEQ Assay, a bias-controlled multiplex PCR. From the authors' description of their analysis: Within the assay, amplification of reference gene primers was used to estimate how many nucleated cells each sample contained. To quantify the absolute abundance of each unique TCRbeta CDR3 rearrangement, sequence reads were collapsed and filtered. For each sample, productive Simpson clonality was calculated by taking the square root of Simpson's diversity index across productive rearrangements. TCRdb retrieved this table from immuneACCESS and kept in-frame rearrangements only. Not all clones are present; in checked studies, unresolved V genes account for under half, and no reason is known for the remainder. Clone size and the V and J calls come from that table; the DNA yielded D and trimming. The sample yields roughly 46,000 clones; around 86% were counted once. More than 15% of the sample is held by the ten biggest clonotypes.

On the study overall, not on this receptor specifically: The quantity of clinical and demographic metadata differed by source and by participant and was supplied without curation.

This receptor was identified in a human donor in a cohort sampled during active COVID-19. The specimen sequenced was peripheral blood. Rearrangement joined TRBV10-3 to TRBJ2-3; 12 bases in between match TRBD2. The sequence in DNA is TGTGCCCTCTTTCGGACTAGCGGGGACACAGATACGCAGTATTTT. The encoded protein is CALFRTSGDTDTQYF.